Listed below are T cell receptor beta chains from one sample, sequenced in a study of T-cell memory formation after mild COVID-19. TCRdb called the 5' RACE reads again in MiXCR, with one record for every CDR3 protein. In the table there are 300,000 to 350,000 distinct CDR3 sequences, roughly 13% of which are singletons. Specimen: PBMCs or a T cell subset sorted from them (not recorded which). These receptors were collected from a man between 18 and 35 years old who had mild COVID-19 (a few samples of this study predate the infection). Cell type and time point are not known. The CDR3 runs from the conserved cysteine through the conserved F or W. Each record gives: J gene, clone size, V gene, CDR3 length, D gene, CDR3 DNA, CDR3 protein. The D gene is left open where the match is weak. The size of a clone is reported for some rows only, either as once, few or many, or as a class for expanded clones.

J: TRBJ2-3; size: few; V: TRBV6-2/TRBV6-3; length: 17; D: TRBD1; DNA: TGTGCCAGCAGTTACTCATCGGCCACAGGGGATGTAGATACGCAGTATTTT; CDR3: CASSYSSATGDVDTQYF
J: TRBJ2-3; size: .; V: TRBV6-1; length: 14; D: TRBD1; DNA: TGTGCCACCCGGGCGACAGGGTCAACAGATACGCAGTATTTT; CDR3: CATRATGSTDTQYF
J: TRBJ2-7; size: many; V: TRBV18; length: 15; D: .; DNA: TGTGCCAGCTCACTATCCTCGGCAGCACCCTACGAGCAGTACTTC; CDR3: CASSLSSAAPYEQYF
J: TRBJ1-6; size: .; V: TRBV25-1; length: 13; D: .; DNA: TGTGCCAGCAGTGGCGGACACGGGGGTACCCTCCACTTT; CDR3: CASSGGHGGTLHF
J: TRBJ2-7; size: .; V: TRBV3-1; length: 14; D: .; DNA: TGTGCCAGCAGCCAAGAGTCCAGGGTTGGCGAGCAGTACTTC; CDR3: CASSQESRVGEQYF
J: TRBJ2-7; size: few; V: TRBV21-1; length: 16; D: .; DNA: TGTGCCAGCACCCAATCCGGGGACAATCAGACCTACGAGCAGTACTTC; CDR3: CASTQSGDNQTYEQYF
J: TRBJ1-1; size: few; V: TRBV29-1; length: 10; D: .; DNA: TGCAGCGTCGGTTTCGGGGAAGCTTTCTTT; CDR3: CSVGFGEAFF
J: TRBJ2-7; size: .; V: TRBV3-1; length: 15; D: TRBD2; DNA: TGTGCCAGCAGGCTAGCGGGGGGAGTCTCCTACGAGCAGTACTTC; CDR3: CASRLAGGVSYEQYF
J: TRBJ2-2; size: .; V: TRBV9; length: 17; D: TRBD2; DNA: TGTGCCAGCAGCGTAGTTAGCGGGGGGCCGGGCACCGGGGAGCTGTTTTTT; CDR3: CASSVVSGGPGTGELFF
J: TRBJ2-5; size: few; V: TRBV5-4; length: 15; D: TRBD2; DNA: TGTGCCAGCAGCTTGGCCCTAGCGGGGGCTGAGACCCAGTACTTC; CDR3: CASSLALAGAETQYF
J: TRBJ2-3; size: .; V: TRBV20-1; length: 12; D: .; DNA: TGCAGTGCTGGCTACCTCACAGATACGCAGTATTTT; CDR3: CSAGYLTDTQYF
J: TRBJ2-7; size: once; V: TRBV18; length: 15; D: .; DNA: TGTGCCAGCTCACCCCCTCGGGCAGGGAGGTACGAGCAGTACTTC; CDR3: CASSPPRAGRYEQYF
J: TRBJ1-3; size: many; V: TRBV7-9; length: 16; D: .; DNA: TGTGCCAGCAGCTTAAACGCGGGGGTCTCTGGAAACACCATATATTTT; CDR3: CASSLNAGVSGNTIYF
J: TRBJ2-7; size: many; V: TRBV12-3/TRBV12-4; length: 15; D: .; DNA: TGTGCCAGCAGTTTGGGGGGGGCCCTCTCCTACGAGCAGTACTTC; CDR3: CASSLGGALSYEQYF
J: TRBJ2-4; size: .; V: TRBV9; length: 15; D: .; DNA: TGTGCCAGCAGCGTAGGAAGAGGGGACAAAAACATTCAGTACTTC; CDR3: CASSVGRGDKNIQYF
J: TRBJ2-3; size: .; V: TRBV10-3; length: 13; D: .; DNA: TGTGCCATCAGTGATCGGACCCTGGATACGCAGTATTTT; CDR3: CAISDRTLDTQYF
J: TRBJ2-1; size: few; V: TRBV5-1; length: 14; D: .; DNA: TGCGCCAGCAGCGGACGCGGGGTAGGGAATGAGCAGTTCTTC; CDR3: CASSGRGVGNEQFF
J: TRBJ2-5; size: .; V: TRBV24-1; length: 14; D: .; DNA: TGTGCCACCAGTGACTGGGGGGGCTCAGAGACCCAGTACTTC; CDR3: CATSDWGGSETQYF
J: TRBJ2-3; size: many; V: TRBV4-2; length: 13; D: .; DNA: TGTGCCAGCAGCCACAACCCCACAGATACGCAGTATTTT; CDR3: CASSHNPTDTQYF
J: TRBJ2-3; size: .; V: TRBV20-1; length: 12; D: .; DNA: TGCAGTGCAGACAAGCGCACAGATACGCAGTATTTT; CDR3: CSADKRTDTQYF
J: TRBJ2-3; size: few; V: TRBV27; length: 17; D: TRBD1; DNA: TGTGCCAGCAGTTTAAGACCACAGGGGGTCGTCACAGATACGCAGTATTTT; CDR3: CASSLRPQGVVTDTQYF
J: TRBJ1-1; size: few; V: TRBV15; length: 17; D: .; DNA: TGTGCCACCAGCAGAGCCCCTCCGGGCCCGCCGAACACTGAAGCTTTCTTT; CDR3: CATSRAPPGPPNTEAFF
J: TRBJ1-1; size: .; V: TRBV7-8; length: 13; D: .; DNA: TGTGCCAGCAGAGAAGACGGGAACACTGAAGCTTTCTTT; CDR3: CASREDGNTEAFF
J: TRBJ2-3; size: many; V: TRBV19; length: 11; D: .; DNA: TGTGCCAGTAGTACCCGGGATACGCAGTATTTT; CDR3: CASSTRDTQYF
J: TRBJ2-3; size: few; V: TRBV7-3; length: 15; D: TRBD2; DNA: TGTGCCAGCAGGTCGGCGGGGGGGAACACAGATACGCAGTATTTT; CDR3: CASRSAGGNTDTQYF
J: TRBJ1-4; size: few; V: TRBV7-9; length: 15; D: TRBD1; DNA: TGTGCCAGCAGCGCCGGACAGGGGAATAATGAAAAACTGTTTTTT; CDR3: CASSAGQGNNEKLFF
J: TRBJ1-1; size: .; V: TRBV7-9; length: 15; D: TRBD1; DNA: TGTGCCAGCAGCTTAGGGGACAGGGGGGGCACTGAAGCTTTCTTT; CDR3: CASSLGDRGGTEAFF